The rows below give T cell receptor beta chains drawn from one sample of a study of shared clonotypes between healthy human individuals. Assay used: immunoSEQ multiplex PCR; TCRdb lists only in-frame clones, some missing. The data hold approximately 2,000,000 clones, with just under 95% observed a single time. Sample: naive CD8+ T cells from PBMCs. The receptors stem from a man aged 18 to 30 in good health. Some clones in this sample may be carry-over from other donors' samples. The CDR3 runs from the conserved cysteine through the conserved F or W. The D gene is left open where the match is weak. Clone size, where shown, is once, few, many, or a class for clones that have expanded.

CDR3aa | CDR3nt | abundance | v_gene | d_gene | j_gene | len
CASSWTDSYGYTF | TGTGCCAGCAGCTGGACAGACTCCTATGGCTACACCTTC | - | TRBV7-2 | - | TRBJ1-2 | 13
CASSLALVGLGGPQHF | TGTGCCAGCAGCTTAGCGCTGGTCGGTTTGGGTGGGCCCCAGCATTTT | - | TRBV7-9 | - | TRBJ1-5 | 16
CASSLRTGSANEQFF | TGCGCCAGCAGCCTTAGGACAGGGTCTGCCAATGAGCAGTTCTTC | - | TRBV4-1 | TRBD1 | TRBJ2-1 | 15
CASSDGTNYGYTF | TGTGCCAGCAGCGACGGGACTAACTATGGCTACACCTTC | few | TRBV5-6 | - | TRBJ1-2 | 13
CASSRSLGGWEQYF | TGTGCCAGCAGCCGATCGTTGGGGGGTTGGGAGCAGTACTTC | once | TRBV7-6 | - | TRBJ2-7 | 14
CSVAYSSGTDTQYF | TGCAGCGTTGCTTACTCTAGCGGGACGGATACGCAGTATTTT | - | TRBV29-1 | TRBD2 | TRBJ2-3 | 14
CASSLATGGNNSPLHF | TGTGCCAGCAGCTTGGCGACGGGTGGGAATAATTCACCCCTCCACTTT | - | TRBV5-6 | - | TRBJ1-6 | 16
CASSYGRNTEAFF | TGTGCCAGCAGTTACGGCCGGAACACTGAAGCTTTCTTT | - | TRBV6-5 | - | TRBJ1-1 | 13
CASSLWTGSYEQYF | TGTGCCAGCAGTTTGTGGACGGGGAGCTACGAGCAGTACTTC | - | TRBV27 | - | TRBJ2-7 | 14
CASSVTGGNYNEQFF | TGTGCCAGCAGCGTAACGGGAGGGAACTACAATGAGCAGTTCTTC | once | TRBV9 | TRBD2 | TRBJ2-1 | 15
CASSNNPGQPYRGELFF | TGTGCCAGCAGCAACAACCCCGGACAGCCTTATAGGGGGGAGCTGTTTTTT | - | TRBV7-2 | - | TRBJ2-2 | 17
CASSPTGDTDYEQYF | TGTGCCAGCTCACCCACCGGGGACACTGACTACGAGCAGTACTTC | - | TRBV18 | - | TRBJ2-7 | 15
CASSTRQGWTGELFF | TGTGCCAGCAGCACCCGACAGGGGTGGACCGGGGAGCTGTTTTTT | - | TRBV7-2 | TRBD1 | TRBJ2-2 | 15
CASSSVRGLNEKLFF | TGTGCCAGCAGCAGTGTTCGGGGGTTGAATGAAAAACTGTTTTTT | - | TRBV7-9 | - | TRBJ1-4 | 15
CASSSRLAGAYEQYF | TGTGCCAGCAGCTCGAGACTAGCGGGAGCCTACGAGCAGTACTTC | - | TRBV7-9 | TRBD2 | TRBJ2-7 | 15
CSVAPGAVRFYNEQFF | TGCAGCGTCGCCCCCGGAGCGGTCCGCTTCTACAATGAGCAGTTCTTC | - | TRBV29-1 | - | TRBJ2-1 | 16
CASRDRSNSYNEQFF | TGTGCCAGCAGGGACAGATCAAACTCCTACAATGAGCAGTTCTTC | - | TRBV2 | - | TRBJ2-1 | 15
CASSLALAGPPSYNEQFF | TGTGCCAGCAGCTTAGCTCTAGCGGGACCCCCTTCCTACAATGAGCAGTTCTTC | - | TRBV7-8 | TRBD2 | TRBJ2-1 | 18
CASSLQGAGGYTF | TGTGCCAGCAGTTTACAGGGGGCGGGAGGCTACACCTTC | - | TRBV27 | TRBD1 | TRBJ1-2 | 13
CASSRRTSGNTGELFF | TGCGCCAGCAGCCGTCGGACTAGCGGAAACACCGGGGAGCTGTTTTTT | once | TRBV4-3 | TRBD2 | TRBJ2-2 | 16
CASSQDGASGGPFGSKFF | TGCGCCAGCAGCCAAGATGGGGCTAGCGGGGGACCATTCGGGTCGAAGTTCTTC | - | TRBV4-3 | TRBD2 | TRBJ2-1 | 18
CASSGLRDSGNTIYF | TGTGCCAGCAGCGGACTCAGGGATTCTGGAAACACCATATATTTT | - | TRBV9 | - | TRBJ1-3 | 15
CASSPGYEQFF | TGTGCCAGCAGTCCCGGCTATGAGCAGTTCTTC | - | TRBV28 | - | TRBJ2-1 | 11
CASSSTDGWTDFNYGYTF | TGTGCCAGCAGTTCGACGGACGGATGGACAGATTTTAACTATGGCTACACCTTC | - | TRBV28 | - | TRBJ1-2 | 18
CASSFGAAGVAQYF | TGTGCCAGCAGTTTCGGGGCCGCCGGGGTGGCCCAGTACTTC | - | TRBV27 | - | TRBJ2-5 | 14
CASSEGTSGPNEQFF | TGTGCCAGCAGTGAGGGGACTAGCGGTCCCAATGAGCAGTTCTTC | - | TRBV2 | TRBD2 | TRBJ2-1 | 15
CAWSHWGSGELFF | TGTGCCTGGAGTCATTGGGGGTCCGGGGAGCTGTTTTTT | once | TRBV30 | - | TRBJ2-2 | 13